This TCR beta chain was profiled in a study of graft-versus-host responses after intestinal transplantation. Study-wide context: Every recipient underwent anti-thymocyte globulin induction, then tacrolimus and steroids for roughly 3 years. Notes on the study in general: Peak circulating GvH clone levels tracked with early post-transplant HvG declines. Detected in recipient marrow were GvH clones, some of which were first observed in ileum or blood.

Here immunoSEQ multiplex PCR was the method, and the copy in TCRdb shows in-frame clones only, minus some. This table holds some 130,000 clones, approximately 90% found once. Concerning this clone itself: Its cognate antigen is unknown.

The V and J ends lost 1 base and 4 bases, in that order; junction bases with no gene match: 6. CDR3 length: 15 residues. In germline, CDR1 is KGHSH, CDR2 LQKENI. This material consisted of unstimulated CD4+ T cells sorted from spleen or lymph node cells, taken before intestinal transplant. The receptor was isolated from a human donor who received an intestinal transplant. The V call is TRBV18, the J call TRBJ1-1; TRBD1 matches at 7 bases. As DNA, the CDR3 is TGTGCCAGCTCACCACTAGAGGCAGGGGGCACTGAAGCTTTCTTT. The encoded protein is CASSPLEAGGTEAFF. The entire variable domain, with the rest obtained from reference TRBV18 and TRBJ1-1, is as follows: NAGVMQNPRHLVRRRGQEARLRCSPMKGHSHVYWYRQLPEEGLKFMVYLQKENIIDESGMPKERFSAEFPKEGPSILRIQQVVRGDSAAYFCASSPLEAGGTEAFFGQGTRLTVV.